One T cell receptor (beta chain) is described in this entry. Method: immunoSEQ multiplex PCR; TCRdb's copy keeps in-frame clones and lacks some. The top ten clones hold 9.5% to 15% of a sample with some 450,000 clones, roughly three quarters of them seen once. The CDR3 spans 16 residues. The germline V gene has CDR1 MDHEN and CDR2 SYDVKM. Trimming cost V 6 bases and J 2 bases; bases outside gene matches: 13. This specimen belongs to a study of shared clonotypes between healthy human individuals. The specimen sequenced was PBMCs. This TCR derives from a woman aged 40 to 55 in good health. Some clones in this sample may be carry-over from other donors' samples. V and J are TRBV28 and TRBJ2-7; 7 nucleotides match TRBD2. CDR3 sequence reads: CASSLSGREFTYEQYF. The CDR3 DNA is TGTGCCAGCAGCCTATCGGGGCGGGAGTTCACCTACGAGCAGTACTTC.